The 17 T cell receptor beta chains reported below all come from one sample, sequenced in a study of blood T cell repertoires in COVID-19 (dated by TCRdb to 2019 to 2021). The method behind the library was the immunoSEQ multiplex PCR assay. Drawn from immuneACCESS, this table holds only the in-frame rearrangements with V and J called that TCRdb kept. Clones are partly lost; checked studies trace under half to an unresolved V gene and leave the rest unexplained. This sample is represented by about 180,000 clones; 70% to 85% of them were singletons. 6% to 8.5% of the sample belongs to the ten largest clones. The material sequenced was peripheral blood. The source is a human donor in a cohort sampled during active COVID-19.

The gene calls are TRBV10-3 and TRBJ1-2; weak D call: TRBD1 (6 bases). The CDR3 extends over 13 amino acids. Trimming pared 5 bases from V and 1 base from J, leaving 8 bases between. Germline CDR1 ENHRY, CDR2 SYGVKD. The CDR3 DNA follows: TGTGCCATCAGTAAGGACAGTAACTATGGCTACACCTTC. Its protein product is CAISKDSNYGYTF.

The gene calls are TRBV4-1 and TRBJ1-3, with TRBD1 as a possible D gene (6 bases). Germline assignment: CDR1 MGHRA and CDR2 YSYEKL. V shed 1 base and J shed 3 bases, with 16 bases lying between them. This CDR3 region has 17 residues. For the CDR3, the DNA is TGCGCCAGCAGCCAAGGTCCGGGGGGCGCATATGGAAACACCATATATTTT. This codes for CASSQGPGGAYGNTIYF.

The V gene is TRBV19, the J gene TRBJ2-1; tentative D call: TRBD2 (6 bases). The germline gives CDR1 LNHDA, CDR2 SQIVND (reference sequence). Trimming removed 7 bases at V and 0 bases at J, with 22 bases between. This CDR3 contains 18 residues. Here the CDR3 DNA reads TGTGCCAGTACCCCCCTCGGCGGGGCCGAGAGCTCCTACAATGAGCAGTTCTTC. Encoded protein: CASTPLGGAESSYNEQFF.

This chain joins TRBV30 and TRBJ1-4; no reliable D call. The V end was cut by 1 base, the J end by 7 bases, with 4 bases between. The V gene's germline CDR1 is GTSNPN and CDR2 SVGIG (reference sequence). CDR3 length: 11 amino acids. This CDR3 reads CAWSAGEKLFF. In DNA, the CDR3 is TGTGCCTGGAGTGCGGGTGAAAAACTGTTTTTT.

V is TRBV5-1 and J is TRBJ1-6, with TRBD1 identical over 7 bases. The CDR3 runs to 16 residues. Losses at the gene ends were 4 bases for V and 6 bases for J; bases not matched to a gene: 10. Germline CDR1 SGHRS, CDR2 YFSETQ. CDR3 loop: CASSPNPTGSNSPLHF. CDR3 in DNA: TGCGCCAGCAGCCCTAACCCGACAGGGTCTAATTCACCCCTCCACTTT. The whole variable domain, filled in from reference TRBV5-1 and TRBJ1-6, reads KAGVTQTPRYLIKTRGQQVTLSCSPISGHRSVSWYQQTPGQGLQFLFEYFSETQRNKGNFPGRFSGRQFSNSRSEMNVSTLELGDSALYLCASSPNPTGSNSPLHFGNGTRLTVT.

The chain couples TRBV9 to TRBJ2-1, with 8 bases matching TRBD2. After removal of 0 bases from V and 4 bases from J, the junction contained 3 bases not matched to a gene. CDR1 is SGDLS and CDR2 is YYNGEE in the germline V gene. The CDR3 totals 15 residues. The CDR3 sequence is CASSVGSGGYNEQFF. CDR3 DNA sequence: TGTGCCAGCAGCGTAGGGAGCGGGGGTTACAATGAGCAGTTCTTC.

The rearrangement uses TRBV2 and TRBJ1-1; D gene unclear. Trimming pared 6 bases from V and 0 bases from J, leaving 8 bases between. The CDR3 extends over 13 amino acids. CDR1 SNHLY and CDR2 FYNNEI come from the germline V gene. This CDR3 reads CASSASLNTEAFF. CDR3 coding DNA: TGTGCCAGCAGCGCTAGCCTGAACACTGAAGCTTTCTTT.

This clone was seen a single time. The chain couples TRBV6-5 to TRBJ2-7; TRBD1 agrees at 9 bases. The V and J ends lost 8 bases and 2 bases, in that order; junction bases with no gene match: 7. From germline, CDR1 is MNHEY and CDR2 SVGAGI. The CDR3 consists of 14 residues. The CDR3 loop is CASGWTGEAYEQYF. The CDR3 DNA reads TGTGCCAGCGGCTGGACAGGGGAGGCCTACGAGCAGTACTTC.

The chain has TRBV6-2 or TRBV6-3 and TRBJ1-2; tentatively, D is TRBD1 (5 bases). Germline V CDR1 and CDR2: MNHEY, SVGEGT. This CDR3 spans 18 amino acids. V was trimmed by 3 bases and J by 4 bases, leaving 24 bases between them. The CDR3 region is CASSYIKGRGGVRYGYTF. CDR3 DNA sequence: TGTGCCAGCAGTTATATAAAGGGACGCGGAGGGGTCCGCTATGGCTACACCTTC.

The chain has TRBV10-3 and TRBJ1-5, with 7 bases fitting TRBD1. Germline V CDR1 and CDR2: ENHRY, SYGVKD. With V trimmed by 4 bases and J by 4 bases, 7 bases remained unmatched. The CDR3 has 15 residues. In DNA form, the CDR3 reads TGTGCCATCAGTGCCCTGACAGGGCCTAATCAGCCCCAGCATTTT. Protein: CAISALTGPNQPQHF.

The chain carries TRBV3-1 (or the pseudogene TRBV3-2) and TRBJ2-1; 9 nucleotides align to TRBD2. Germline lookup yields CDR1 LGHDT and CDR2 YNNKEL (reference sequence). The ends lost 4 bases at V and 7 bases at J; junction bases unmatched: 14. The length of the CDR3 is 17 residues. CDR3 sequence (DNA): TGTGCCAGCAGCCGGGATTTGCGGCGGGGGGGCCGGAATGAGCAGTTCTTC. Translated, it gives CASSRDLRRGGRNEQFF.

The CDR3, as DNA: TGTGCCAGCAGTGATAATCTCCCGGGGAACTATGGCTACACCTTC. This encodes CASSDNLPGNYGYTF. V and J are TRBV2 and TRBJ1-2; D is undetermined. The CDR3 contains 15 residues. With 3 bases removed from V and 2 bases from J, the gap between germline ends came to 13 bases. Looked up from germline, CDR1 is SNHLY and CDR2 is FYNNEI.

The chain joins TRBV5-1 to TRBJ2-7; D ambiguous. Trimming left V 6 bases short and J 2 bases short, with 9 bases between. CDR1 is SGHRS and CDR2 is YFSETQ in the germline V gene. The CDR3 has 12 amino acids. The CDR3 nucleotides read TGCGCCAGCAAAGACACCGCCTACGAGCAGTACTTC. It translates to CASKDTAYEQYF.

The chain has TRBV5-1 and TRBJ2-5, with 10 bases fitting TRBD2. J was trimmed by 0 bases and V by 2 bases; bases with no gene match: 1. Germline V gene data show CDR1 as SGHRS and CDR2 as YFSETQ. The CDR3 consists of 15 residues. CDR3 nucleotides: TGCGCCAGCAGCTTACTAGCGGGGAACCAAGAGACCCAGTACTTC. Its protein is CASSLLAGNQETQYF.

This chain uses TRBV19 with TRBJ1-5; 9 nucleotides align to TRBD1. This CDR3 contains 17 residues. V shed 1 base and J 1 base; nucleotides not matched to a gene: 5. Germline CDR1 and CDR2: LNHDA and SQIVND (reference sequence). CDR3 sequence: CASSIGRTGVSNQPQHF. CDR3 bases: TGTGCCAGTAGTATAGGTCGGACAGGGGTAAGCAATCAGCCCCAGCATTTT.

The chain employs TRBV5-1 and TRBJ1-4, with D tentatively TRBD1 (5 bases). Germline-derived CDR1 and CDR2 are SGHRS and YFSETQ. This CDR3 region has 14 residues. V lost 3 bases to trimming and J lost 5 bases, with 11 bases between them. The DNA of the CDR3 is TGCGCCAGCAGCTCTCAGGGAAGAAATGAAAAACTGTTTTTT. This translates into CASSSQGRNEKLFF.

This chain uses TRBV10-3 with TRBJ2-2; the match to TRBD1 covers 9 bases. CDR1 and CDR2 (germline): ENHRY, SYGVKD. This CDR3 is 14 amino acids long. Unmatched junction bases numbered 1, after V lost 7 bases and J lost 1 base. CDR3 residues: CAIKGQGNTGELFF. CDR3 coding DNA: TGTGCCATCAAGGGACAGGGGAACACCGGGGAGCTGTTTTTT.